The present T cell receptor beta chain was sequenced within a study of PD-L1 blockade in urothelial cancer. Study-level background: Blood analyses occurred 3 weeks (second dose) and 6 weeks post treatment start. Median T cell yield per blood sample was 141,255 cells.

Clones were read by immunoSEQ multiplex PCR, and TCRdb kept only the in-frame ones, dropping some. The sample has more than 12,000 clones, roughly 90% seen once. CDR1 and CDR2 from the germline V gene are SNHLY and FYNNEI. CDR3 length equals 12 residues. V was clipped by 8 bases and J by 7 bases; unmatched bases: 6. Metastatic or locally advanced urothelial carcinoma was present in the patients. The rearrangement joins TRBV2 to TRBJ2-5, with TRBD2 matching 8 bases. The sample consisted of PBMCs, taken around atezolizumab (anti-PD-L1) treatment. This TCR was recovered from a man between 65 and 80 years old with urothelial cancer. The DNA of the CDR3 is TGTGCCAGCTCCGGGGGGGCCCGGACCCAGTACTTC. This gives the protein CASSGGARTQYF.